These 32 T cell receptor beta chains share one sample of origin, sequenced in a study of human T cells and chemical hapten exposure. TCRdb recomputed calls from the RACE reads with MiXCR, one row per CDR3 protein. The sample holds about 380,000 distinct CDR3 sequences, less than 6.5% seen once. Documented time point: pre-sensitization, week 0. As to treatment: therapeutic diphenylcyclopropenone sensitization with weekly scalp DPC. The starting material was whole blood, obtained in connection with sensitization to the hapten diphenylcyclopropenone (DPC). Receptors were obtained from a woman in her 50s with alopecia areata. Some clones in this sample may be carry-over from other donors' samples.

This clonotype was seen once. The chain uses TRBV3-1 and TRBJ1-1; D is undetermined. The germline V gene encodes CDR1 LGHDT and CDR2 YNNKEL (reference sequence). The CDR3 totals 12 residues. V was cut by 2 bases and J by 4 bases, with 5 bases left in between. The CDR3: CASSQSSTEAFF. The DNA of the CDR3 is TGTGCCAGCAGCCAAAGCTCCACTGAAGCTTTCTTT.

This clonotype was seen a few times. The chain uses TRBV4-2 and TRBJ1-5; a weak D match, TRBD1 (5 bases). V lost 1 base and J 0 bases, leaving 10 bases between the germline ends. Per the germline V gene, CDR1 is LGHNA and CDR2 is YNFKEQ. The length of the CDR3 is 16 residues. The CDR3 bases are TGTGCCAGCAGCCAAGCAGGGACTGCTAGCAATCAGCCCCAGCATTTT. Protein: CASSQAGTASNQPQHF.

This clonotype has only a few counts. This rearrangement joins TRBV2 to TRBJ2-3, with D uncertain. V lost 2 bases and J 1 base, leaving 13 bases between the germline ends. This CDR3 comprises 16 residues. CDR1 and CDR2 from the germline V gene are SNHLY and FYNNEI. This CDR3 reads CASSEYGGGRTDTQYF. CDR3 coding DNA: TGTGCCAGCAGTGAATACGGTGGCGGACGCACAGATACGCAGTATTTT. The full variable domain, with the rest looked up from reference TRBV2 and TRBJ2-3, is EPEVTQTPSHQVTQMGQEVILRCVPISNHLYFYWYRQILGQKVEFLVSFYNNEISEKSEIFDDQFSVERPDGSNFTLKIRSTKLEDSAMYFCASSEYGGGRTDTQYFGPGTRLTVL.

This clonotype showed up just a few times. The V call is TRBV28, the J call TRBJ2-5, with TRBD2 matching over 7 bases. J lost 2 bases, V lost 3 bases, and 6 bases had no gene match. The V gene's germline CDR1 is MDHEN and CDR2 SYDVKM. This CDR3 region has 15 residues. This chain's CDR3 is CASSFREVDQETQYF. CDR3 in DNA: TGTGCCAGCAGTTTTCGGGAGGTGGATCAAGAGACCCAGTACTTC.

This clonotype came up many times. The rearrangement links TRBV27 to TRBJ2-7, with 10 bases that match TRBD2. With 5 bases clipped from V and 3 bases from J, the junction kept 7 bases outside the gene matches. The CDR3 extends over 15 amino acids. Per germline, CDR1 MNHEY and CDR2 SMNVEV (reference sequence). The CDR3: CASSPGTSVVYEQYF. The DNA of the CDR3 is TGTGCCAGCAGTCCCGGGACTAGCGTCGTCTACGAGCAGTACTTC.

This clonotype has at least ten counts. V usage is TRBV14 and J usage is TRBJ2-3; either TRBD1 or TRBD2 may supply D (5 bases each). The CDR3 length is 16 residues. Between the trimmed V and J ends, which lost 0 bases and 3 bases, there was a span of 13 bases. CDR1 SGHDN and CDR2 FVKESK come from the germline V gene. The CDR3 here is CASSQDRGAGTDTQYF. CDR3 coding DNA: TGTGCCAGCAGCCAAGATAGAGGGGCTGGAACAGATACGCAGTATTTT.

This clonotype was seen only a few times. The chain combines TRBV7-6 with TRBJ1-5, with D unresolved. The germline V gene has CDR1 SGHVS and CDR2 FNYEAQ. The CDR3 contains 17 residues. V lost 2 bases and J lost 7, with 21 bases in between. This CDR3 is CASSLSYVLESLQPQHF. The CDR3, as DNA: TGTGCCAGCAGCTTAAGTTATGTACTTGAGAGTCTCCAGCCCCAGCATTTT.

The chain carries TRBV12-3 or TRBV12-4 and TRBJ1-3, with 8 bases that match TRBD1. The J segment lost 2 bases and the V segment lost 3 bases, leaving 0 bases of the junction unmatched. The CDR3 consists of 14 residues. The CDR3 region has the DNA TGTGCCAGCAGTTTGGACAGGGCTGGAAACACCATATATTTT. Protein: CASSLDRAGNTIYF.

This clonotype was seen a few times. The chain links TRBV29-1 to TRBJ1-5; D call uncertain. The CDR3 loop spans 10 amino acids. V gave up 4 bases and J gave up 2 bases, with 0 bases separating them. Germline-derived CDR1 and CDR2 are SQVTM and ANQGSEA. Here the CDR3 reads CSVGNQPQHF. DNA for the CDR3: TGCAGCGTTGGCAATCAGCCCCAGCATTTT.

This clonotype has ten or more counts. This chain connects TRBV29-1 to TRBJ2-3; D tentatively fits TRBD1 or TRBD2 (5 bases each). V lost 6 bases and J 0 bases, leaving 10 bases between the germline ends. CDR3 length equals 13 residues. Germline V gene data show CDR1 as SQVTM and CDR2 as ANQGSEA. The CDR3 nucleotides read TGCAGCGTCAGACGGGGCAGCACAGATACGCAGTATTTT. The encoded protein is CSVRRGSTDTQYF.

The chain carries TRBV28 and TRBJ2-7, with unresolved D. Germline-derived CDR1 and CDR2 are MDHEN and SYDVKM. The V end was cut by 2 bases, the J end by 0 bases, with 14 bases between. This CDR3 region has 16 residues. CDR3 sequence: CASSLPPRLGSYEQYF. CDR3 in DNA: TGTGCCAGCAGTTTACCCCCCCGACTGGGCTCCTACGAGCAGTACTTC.

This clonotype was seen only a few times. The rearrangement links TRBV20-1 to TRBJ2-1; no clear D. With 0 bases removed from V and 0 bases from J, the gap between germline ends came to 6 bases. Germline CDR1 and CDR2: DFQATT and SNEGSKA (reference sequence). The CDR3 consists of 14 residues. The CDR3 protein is CSARDPSSYNEQFF. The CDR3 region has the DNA TGCAGTGCTAGAGACCCGAGCTCCTACAATGAGCAGTTCTTC.

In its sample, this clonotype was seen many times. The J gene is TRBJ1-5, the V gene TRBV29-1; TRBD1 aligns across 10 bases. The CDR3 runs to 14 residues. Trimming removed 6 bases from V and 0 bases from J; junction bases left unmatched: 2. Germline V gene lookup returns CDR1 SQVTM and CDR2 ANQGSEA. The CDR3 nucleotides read TGCAGCGTGGGACAGGGGCCTAGCAATCAGCCCCAGCATTTT. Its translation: CSVGQGPSNQPQHF.

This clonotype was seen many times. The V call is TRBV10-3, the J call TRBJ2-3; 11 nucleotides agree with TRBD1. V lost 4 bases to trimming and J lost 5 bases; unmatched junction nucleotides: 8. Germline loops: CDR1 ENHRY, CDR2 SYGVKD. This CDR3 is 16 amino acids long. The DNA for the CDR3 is TGTGCCATCAGTGGGGGGACAGGGGGACAAGGAGATACGCAGTATTTT. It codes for CAISGGTGGQGDTQYF.

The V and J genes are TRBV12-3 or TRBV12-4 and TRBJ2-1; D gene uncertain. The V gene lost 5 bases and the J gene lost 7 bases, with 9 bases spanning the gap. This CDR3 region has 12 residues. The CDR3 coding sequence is TGTGCCAGCAGTCCAGCACAGAATGAGCAGTTCTTC. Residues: CASSPAQNEQFF.

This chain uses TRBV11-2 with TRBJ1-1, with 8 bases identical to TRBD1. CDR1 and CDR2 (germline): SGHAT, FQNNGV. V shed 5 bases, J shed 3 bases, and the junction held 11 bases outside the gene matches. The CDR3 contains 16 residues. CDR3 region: CASSPRSQGAYTEAFF. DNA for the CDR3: TGTGCCAGCAGCCCGAGGTCTCAGGGGGCTTACACTGAAGCTTTCTTT.

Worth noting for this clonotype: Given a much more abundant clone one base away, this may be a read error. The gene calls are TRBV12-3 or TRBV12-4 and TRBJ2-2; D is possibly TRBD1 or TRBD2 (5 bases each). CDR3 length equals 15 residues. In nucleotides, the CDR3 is TGTGCCAGCAGCCCCTCCTGGGACGCCACCGTGGAGCTGTTTTTT. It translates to CASSPSWDATVELFF.

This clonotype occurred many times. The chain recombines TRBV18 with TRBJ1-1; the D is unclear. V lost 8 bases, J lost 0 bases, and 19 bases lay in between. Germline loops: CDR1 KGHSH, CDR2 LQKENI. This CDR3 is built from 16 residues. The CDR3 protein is CASTSPIGRMNTEAFF. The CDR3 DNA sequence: TGTGCCAGCACGTCCCCAATCGGCAGGATGAACACTGAAGCTTTCTTT.

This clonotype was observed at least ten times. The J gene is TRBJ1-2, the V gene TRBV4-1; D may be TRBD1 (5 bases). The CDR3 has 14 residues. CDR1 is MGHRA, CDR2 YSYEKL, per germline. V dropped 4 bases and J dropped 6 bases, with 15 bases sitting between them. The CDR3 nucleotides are TGCGCCAGCAGCCCAACAGGAGGGCGGAATGGCTACACCTTC. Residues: CASSPTGGRNGYTF.

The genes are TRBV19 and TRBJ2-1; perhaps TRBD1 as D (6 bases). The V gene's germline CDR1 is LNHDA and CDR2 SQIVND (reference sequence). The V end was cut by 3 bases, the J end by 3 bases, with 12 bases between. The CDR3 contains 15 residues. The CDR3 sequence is CASSIGTNYYNEQFF. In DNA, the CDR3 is TGTGCCAGTAGTATCGGGACAAATTACTACAATGAGCAGTTCTTC. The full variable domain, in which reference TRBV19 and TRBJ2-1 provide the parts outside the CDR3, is DGGITQSPKYLFRKEGQNVTLSCEQNLNHDAMYWYRQDPGQGLRLIYYSQIVNDFQKGDIAEGYSVSREKKESFPLTVTSAQKNPTAFYLCASSIGTNYYNEQFFGPGTRLTVL.

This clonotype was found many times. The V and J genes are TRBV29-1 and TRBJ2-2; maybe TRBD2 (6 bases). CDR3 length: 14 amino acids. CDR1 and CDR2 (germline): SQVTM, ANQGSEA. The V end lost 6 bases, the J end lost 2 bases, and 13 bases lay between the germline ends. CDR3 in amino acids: CSVQDGRNTGELFF. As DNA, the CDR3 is TGCAGCGTCCAAGACGGGAGAAACACCGGGGAGCTGTTTTTT.

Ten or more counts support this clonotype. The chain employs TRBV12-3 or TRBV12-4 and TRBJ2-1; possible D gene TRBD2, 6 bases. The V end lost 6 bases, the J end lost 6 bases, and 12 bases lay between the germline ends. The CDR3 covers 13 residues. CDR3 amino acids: CASRGDSRNEQFF. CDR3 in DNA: TGTGCCAGCAGGGGGGACTCACGCAATGAGCAGTTCTTC.

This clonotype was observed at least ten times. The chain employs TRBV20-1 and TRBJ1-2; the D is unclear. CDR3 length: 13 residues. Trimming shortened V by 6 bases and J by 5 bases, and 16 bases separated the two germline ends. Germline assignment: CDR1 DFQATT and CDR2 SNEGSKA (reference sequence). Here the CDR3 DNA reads TGCAGTGCGAAAAGGCAAGGCCCATATGGCTACACCTTC. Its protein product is CSAKRQGPYGYTF.

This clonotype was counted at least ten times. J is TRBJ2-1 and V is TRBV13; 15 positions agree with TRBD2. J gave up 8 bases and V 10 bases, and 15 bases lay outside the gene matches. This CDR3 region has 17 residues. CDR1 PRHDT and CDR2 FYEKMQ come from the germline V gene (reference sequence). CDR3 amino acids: CATSEPGLAGGRDEQFF. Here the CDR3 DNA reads TGTGCCACTTCGGAGCCGGGACTAGCGGGAGGTAGAGATGAGCAGTTCTTC. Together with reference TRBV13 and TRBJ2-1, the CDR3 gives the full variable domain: AAGVIQSPRHLIKEKRETATLKCYPIPRHDTVYWYQQGPGQDPQFLISFYEKMQSDKGSIPDRFSAQQFSDYHSELNMSSLELGDSALYFCATSEPGLAGGRDEQFFGPGTRLTVL.

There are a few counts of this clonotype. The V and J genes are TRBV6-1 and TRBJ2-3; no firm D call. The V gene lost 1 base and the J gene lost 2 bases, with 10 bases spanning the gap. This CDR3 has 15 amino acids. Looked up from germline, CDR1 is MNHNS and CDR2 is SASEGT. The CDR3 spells CASSEGNYSTDTQYF. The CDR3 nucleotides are TGTGCCAGCAGTGAAGGCAATTACTCCACAGATACGCAGTATTTT.

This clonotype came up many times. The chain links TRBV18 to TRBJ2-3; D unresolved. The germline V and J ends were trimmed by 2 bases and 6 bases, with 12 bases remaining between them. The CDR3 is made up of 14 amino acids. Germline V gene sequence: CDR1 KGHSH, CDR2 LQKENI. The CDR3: CASSPSSQFDTQYF. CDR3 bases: TGTGCCAGCTCACCATCGTCTCAGTTTGATACGCAGTATTTT.

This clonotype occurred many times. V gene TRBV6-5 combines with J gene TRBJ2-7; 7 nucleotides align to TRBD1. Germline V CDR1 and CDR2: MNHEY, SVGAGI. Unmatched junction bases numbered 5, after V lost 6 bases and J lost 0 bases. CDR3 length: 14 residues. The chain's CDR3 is CASRYGTASYEQYF. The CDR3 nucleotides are TGTGCCAGCAGATACGGGACAGCCTCCTACGAGCAGTACTTC.

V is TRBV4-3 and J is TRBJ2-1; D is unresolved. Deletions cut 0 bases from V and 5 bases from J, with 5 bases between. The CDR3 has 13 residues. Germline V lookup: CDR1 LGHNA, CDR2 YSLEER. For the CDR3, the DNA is TGCGCCAGCAGCCAAGACACCAACAATGAGCAGTTCTTC. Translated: CASSQDTNNEQFF.

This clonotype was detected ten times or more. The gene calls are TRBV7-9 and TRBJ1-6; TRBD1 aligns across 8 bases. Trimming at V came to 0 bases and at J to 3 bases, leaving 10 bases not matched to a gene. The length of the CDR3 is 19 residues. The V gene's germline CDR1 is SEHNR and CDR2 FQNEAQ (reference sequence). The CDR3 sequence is CASSLAARTGRFYNSPLHF. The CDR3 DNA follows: TGTGCCAGCAGCTTAGCGGCCCGGACAGGGAGATTCTATAATTCACCCCTCCACTTT.

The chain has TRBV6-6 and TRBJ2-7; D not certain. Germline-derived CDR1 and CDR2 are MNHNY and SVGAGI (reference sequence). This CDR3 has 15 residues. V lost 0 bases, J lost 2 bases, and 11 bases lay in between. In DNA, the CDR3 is TGTGCCAGCAGTTACTCGGAAGGGCCCCCCTACGAGCAGTACTTC. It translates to CASSYSEGPPYEQYF.

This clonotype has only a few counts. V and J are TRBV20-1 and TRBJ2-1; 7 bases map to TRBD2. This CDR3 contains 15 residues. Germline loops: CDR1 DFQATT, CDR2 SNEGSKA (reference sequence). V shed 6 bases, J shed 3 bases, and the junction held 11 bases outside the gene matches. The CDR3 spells CSAPMAGTNYNEQFF. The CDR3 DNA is TGCAGTGCACCCATGGCCGGGACTAACTACAATGAGCAGTTCTTC.

The CDR3 nucleotides are TGTGCTAGTGGTTTGGGGGCCTCGGAGACCCAGTACTTC. Its translation is CASGLGASETQYF. The chain combines TRBV12-5 with TRBJ2-5; D remains unclear. V lost 1 base to trimming and J lost 5 bases, with 8 bases between them. Germline values: CDR1 LGHNT, CDR2 FRNRAP. The CDR3 covers 13 residues.